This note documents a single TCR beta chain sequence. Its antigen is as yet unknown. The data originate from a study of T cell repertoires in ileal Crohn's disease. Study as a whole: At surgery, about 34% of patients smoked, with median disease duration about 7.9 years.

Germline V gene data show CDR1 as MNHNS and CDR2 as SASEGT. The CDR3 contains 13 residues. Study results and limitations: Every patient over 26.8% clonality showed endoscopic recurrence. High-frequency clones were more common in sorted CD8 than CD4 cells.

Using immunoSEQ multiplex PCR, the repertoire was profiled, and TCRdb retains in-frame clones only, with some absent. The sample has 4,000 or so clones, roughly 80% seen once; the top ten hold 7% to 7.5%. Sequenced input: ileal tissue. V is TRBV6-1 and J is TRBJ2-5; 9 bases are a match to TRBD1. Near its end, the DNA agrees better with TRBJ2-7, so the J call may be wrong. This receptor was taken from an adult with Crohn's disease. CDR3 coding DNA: TGTGCCAGCAGGCCGGGACAGGGCTACGAGCAGTACTTC. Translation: CASRPGQGYEQYF.